Listed below are T cell receptor beta chains from one sample, sequenced in a study of radiotherapy plus CTLA-4 blockade in lung cancer. Data came from immunoSEQ multiplex PCR; TCRdb stores just in-frame clones and leaves some out. The sample records 55,000 or so clones, approximately 84% being singletons. The sequences come from peripheral blood, collected from a patient treated with radiotherapy plus ipilimumab. Receptors originate from a human donor with non-small cell lung cancer whose response to radiotherapy plus ipilimumab could not be evaluated. Each CDR3 is given with its conserved first and last residue. The order of the fields is clone size, D gene, J gene, V gene, CDR3 protein, CDR3 DNA. A D gene is named only where the DNA matches it firmly. Not all rows give a size; the values are once, few, many and, for expanded clones, a class.

size: NA
D: NA
J: TRBJ2-7
V: TRBV25-1
CDR3: CASSESVQLIYEQYF
DNA: TGTGCCAGCAGTGAATCGGTACAGCTCATCTACGAGCAGTACTTC

size: once
D: NA
J: TRBJ2-7
V: TRBV18
CDR3: CASSPRAWGGRYEQYF
DNA: TGTGCCAGCTCACCTCGAGCTTGGGGGGGGCGATACGAGCAGTACTTC

size: NA
D: TRBD1
J: TRBJ2-7
V: TRBV11-2
CDR3: CASSSGQGVSYEQYF
DNA: TGTGCCAGCAGCTCCGGACAGGGGGTTTCATACGAGCAGTACTTC

size: NA
D: TRBD1
J: TRBJ1-4
V: TRBV4-3
CDR3: CASSQDGRGYTNEKLFF
DNA: TGCGCCAGCAGCCAAGATGGCAGGGGGTATACTAATGAAAAACTGTTTTTT

size: NA
D: NA
J: TRBJ1-1
V: TRBV7-2
CDR3: CASSPVRAAEAFF
DNA: TGTGCCAGCAGCCCCGTGAGGGCCGCTGAAGCTTTCTTT

size: NA
D: TRBD1
J: TRBJ1-3
V: TRBV7-2
CDR3: CASSLGGTAIRGNTIYF
DNA: TGTGCCAGCAGCTTGGGCGGGACAGCGATCCGCGGGAACACCATATATTTT

size: few
D: TRBD1
J: TRBJ1-5
V: TRBV4-1
CDR3: CASSQDRQGNQPQHF
DNA: TGCGCCAGCAGCCAAGATAGACAGGGAAATCAGCCCCAGCATTTT

size: once
D: TRBD1
J: TRBJ2-7
V: TRBV29-1
CDR3: CSVPGQGIGEQYF
DNA: TGCAGCGTCCCCGGACAGGGGATTGGAGAGCAGTACTTC

size: NA
D: NA
J: TRBJ1-1
V: TRBV19
CDR3: CASRPVGHSNTEAFF
DNA: TGTGCCAGTAGACCCGTGGGACATTCGAACACTGAAGCTTTCTTT

size: few
D: TRBD1
J: TRBJ1-2
V: TRBV2
CDR3: CARQGAPSNYGYTF
DNA: TGTGCCAGACAGGGGGCACCCAGTAACTATGGCTACACCTTC

size: few
D: NA
J: TRBJ2-2
V: TRBV14
CDR3: CASSRTGMGNTGELFF
DNA: TGTGCCAGCAGCCGGACGGGGATGGGGAACACCGGGGAGCTGTTTTTT

size: NA
D: TRBD1
J: TRBJ1-6
V: TRBV7-2
CDR3: CASRQQGALYNSPLHF
DNA: TGTGCCAGCAGGCAACAGGGGGCCCTATATAATTCACCCCTCCACTTT

size: NA
D: TRBD1
J: TRBJ2-7
V: TRBV11-2
CDR3: CASSIGTGIPGEQYF
DNA: TGTGCCAGCAGCATCGGGACAGGGATTCCCGGGGAGCAGTACTTC

size: NA
D: TRBD2
J: TRBJ2-5
V: TRBV18
CDR3: CASSPLAAQETQYF
DNA: TGTGCCAGCTCACCTCTAGCGGCCCAAGAGACCCAGTACTTC

size: NA
D: NA
J: TRBJ1-2
V: TRBV7-2
CDR3: CASSLSQAYGYTF
DNA: TGTGCCAGCAGCTTATCCCAGGCCTATGGCTACACCTTC

size: NA
D: NA
J: TRBJ2-5
V: TRBV9
CDR3: CASSPPRGRAGGETQYF
DNA: TGTGCCAGCAGCCCCCCGAGGGGGCGGGCGGGGGGAGAGACCCAGTACTTC

size: NA
D: TRBD1
J: TRBJ1-2
V: TRBV7-9
CDR3: CASSMRDRGNYGYTF
DNA: TGTGCCAGCAGCATGAGGGACAGGGGAAACTATGGCTACACCTTC

size: NA
D: TRBD1
J: TRBJ1-1
V: TRBV7-9
CDR3: CASSPWDSSNTEAFF
DNA: TGTGCCAGCAGCCCGTGGGACAGCTCCAACACTGAAGCTTTCTTT

size: NA
D: TRBD1
J: TRBJ1-6
V: TRBV6-5
CDR3: CASSYGTGSSPLHF
DNA: TGTGCCAGCAGTTACGGGACAGGGTCCTCACCCCTCCACTTT

size: once
D: NA
J: TRBJ2-7
V: TRBV10-3
CDR3: CAISDRETGEQYF
DNA: TGTGCCATCAGTGACAGGGAAACGGGCGAGCAGTACTTC

size: NA
D: TRBD1
J: TRBJ1-5
V: TRBV27
CDR3: CASSLKGTGSGPQHF
DNA: TGTGCCAGCAGTTTAAAGGGGACAGGTTCAGGGCCCCAGCATTTT

size: once
D: NA
J: TRBJ1-2
V: TRBV13
CDR3: CASSWGREAYGYTF
DNA: TGTGCCAGCAGCTGGGGTAGGGAGGCCTATGGCTACACCTTC

size: few
D: NA
J: TRBJ1-1
V: TRBV7-9
CDR3: CASSLDGGRTEAFF
DNA: TGTGCCAGCAGCTTAGACGGGGGGAGGACTGAAGCTTTCTTT

size: NA
D: NA
J: TRBJ1-5
V: TRBV28
CDR3: CASSGLSNQPQHF
DNA: TGTGCCAGCAGTGGCCTCTCCAATCAGCCCCAGCATTTT

size: NA
D: NA
J: TRBJ2-2
V: TRBV25-1
CDR3: CASSEAPVHTGELFF
DNA: TGTGCCAGCAGTGAAGCCCCGGTGCACACCGGGGAGCTGTTTTTT

size: NA
D: NA
J: TRBJ2-3
V: TRBV25-1
CDR3: CASSLGALDTQYF
DNA: TGTGCCAGCAGTTTGGGGGCCCTGGATACGCAGTATTTT

size: NA
D: TRBD1
J: TRBJ1-1
V: TRBV29-1
CDR3: CSVEDDRGGPEAFF
DNA: TGCAGCGTTGAAGATGACAGGGGGGGGCCTGAAGCTTTCTTT

size: NA
D: NA
J: TRBJ1-1
V: TRBV28
CDR3: CASSLWGAGERDTEAFF
DNA: TGTGCCAGCAGTTTATGGGGCGCGGGGGAGAGGGACACTGAAGCTTTCTTT

size: NA
D: NA
J: TRBJ1-1
V: TRBV12-5
CDR3: CASGLRGDGGMNTEAFF
DNA: TGTGCTAGTGGTTTGCGGGGGGACGGGGGCATGAACACTGAAGCTTTCTTT